This record looks at one TCR beta chain sequence and its context. The sample is drawn from a study of blood T cell repertoires in COVID-19. Study background: Sites in the United States, Italy and Spain provided acute and convalescent COVID-19 samples.

The table came from immunoSEQ multiplex PCR; TCRdb's copy has only in-frame clones and leaves some out. Among about 74,000 clones listed, roughly 70% were seen once. V was pared by 1 base and J by 3 bases, with 10 bases between. CDR1 and CDR2 from the germline V gene are MGHRA and YSYEKL. This CDR3 region has 14 residues. This TCR derives from a man between 65 and 79 years old with acute or convalescent COVID-19. Input material: peripheral blood. V usage is TRBV4-1 and J usage is TRBJ2-7; D is unclear. Here the CDR3 reads CASSQGVSYYEQYF. CDR3 nucleotide sequence: TGCGCCAGCAGCCAAGGAGTCTCCTACTACGAGCAGTACTTC.